The T cell receptor (beta chain) under discussion was sequenced for a study of vaccination and CD4 T cells after COVID-19. As for treatment: 10-day PBMC culture with coronavirus spike peptide pools or control peptides (ViraFEST assay). The ends lost 5 bases at V and 2 bases at J; junction bases unmatched: 4. Germline loops: CDR1 SGHVS, CDR2 FQNEAQ. The CDR3 contains 14 residues. At the Johns Hopkins FTIC core, DNA taken from cultured CD4+ T cells was sequenced by way of the Oncomine TCR Beta short-read assay. In TCRdb, the PCR reads were re-called with MiXCR into one record per CDR3 protein. The repertoire holds roughly 12,000 distinct CDR3 sequences, with about 60% as singletons. Turning to this clonotype: Antigen specificity is unknown.

The chain recombines TRBV7-8 with TRBJ1-2; 8 bases agree with TRBD1. The sample was CD4+ T cells from blood, cultured in vitro. This receptor was obtained from a human donor who had recovered from COVID-19. The CDR3 loop is CASSVQGGNYGYTF. As DNA, the CDR3 is TGTGCCAGCAGCGTACAGGGGGGGAACTATGGCTACACCTTC.